The clone carrying this T cell receptor (beta chain) showed up just a few times. TCRdb ran MiXCR on the 5' RACE reads and lists one entry per CDR3 protein. The data show approximately 700,000 distinct CDR3 sequences, about 20% seen once. The data derive from a study of identical twins. V dropped 4 bases and J dropped 4 bases, with 16 bases sitting between them. This CDR3 region has 15 residues. CDR1 and CDR2 (germline): SEHNR, FQNEAQ (reference sequence). Another study also made use of these data, one on T cells expressing NK-cell markers.

The source material was PBMCs. The sequence was obtained from a woman aged 18-30 years in good health. The V gene is TRBV7-9, the J gene TRBJ1-1; D might be TRBD1 (5 bases). This CDR3 is CASSSQGSAGTEAFF. In DNA, the CDR3 is TGTGCCAGCAGCTCGCAGGGTTCGGCGGGCACTGAAGCTTTCTTT.